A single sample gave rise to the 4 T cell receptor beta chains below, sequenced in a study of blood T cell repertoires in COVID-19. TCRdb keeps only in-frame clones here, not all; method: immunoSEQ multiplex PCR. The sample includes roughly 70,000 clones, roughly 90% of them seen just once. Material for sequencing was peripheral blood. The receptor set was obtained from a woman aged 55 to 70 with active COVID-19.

The CDR3 nucleotides are TGTGCCAGCAGTTACGCTAAACAGGGCTACGAGCAGTACTTC. Translating it yields CASSYAKQGYEQYF. The J gene is TRBJ2-7, the V gene TRBV6-5, with D possibly TRBD1 on 6 matching bases. Per germline, CDR1 MNHEY and CDR2 SVGAGI. Deletions cut 2 bases from V and 3 bases from J, with 11 bases between. This CDR3 is built from 14 residues.

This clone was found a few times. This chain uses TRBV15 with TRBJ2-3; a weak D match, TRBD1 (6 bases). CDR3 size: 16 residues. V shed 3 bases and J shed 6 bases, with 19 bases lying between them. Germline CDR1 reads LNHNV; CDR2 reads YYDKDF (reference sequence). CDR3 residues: CATSRLRTNQGDTQYF. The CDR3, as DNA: TGTGCCACCAGCAGGCTGCGGACGAACCAGGGGGATACGCAGTATTTT.

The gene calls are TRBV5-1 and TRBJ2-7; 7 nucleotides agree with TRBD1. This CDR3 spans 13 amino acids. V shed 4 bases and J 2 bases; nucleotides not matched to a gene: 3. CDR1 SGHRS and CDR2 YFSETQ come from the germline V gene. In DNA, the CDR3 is TGCGCCAGCAGCCCTCAGGGGGCCTACGAGCAGTACTTC. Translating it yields CASSPQGAYEQYF. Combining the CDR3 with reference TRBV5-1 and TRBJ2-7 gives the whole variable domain KAGVTQTPRYLIKTRGQQVTLSCSPISGHRSVSWYQQTPGQGLQFLFEYFSETQRNKGNFPGRFSGRQFSNSRSEMNVSTLELGDSALYLCASSPQGAYEQYFGPGTRLTVT.

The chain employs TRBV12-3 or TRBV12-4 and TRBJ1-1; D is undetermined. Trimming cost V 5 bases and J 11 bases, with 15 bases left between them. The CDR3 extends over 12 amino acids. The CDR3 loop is CASSGVDVGAFF. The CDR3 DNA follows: TGTGCCAGCAGTGGAGTCGATGTTGGGGCTTTCTTT.